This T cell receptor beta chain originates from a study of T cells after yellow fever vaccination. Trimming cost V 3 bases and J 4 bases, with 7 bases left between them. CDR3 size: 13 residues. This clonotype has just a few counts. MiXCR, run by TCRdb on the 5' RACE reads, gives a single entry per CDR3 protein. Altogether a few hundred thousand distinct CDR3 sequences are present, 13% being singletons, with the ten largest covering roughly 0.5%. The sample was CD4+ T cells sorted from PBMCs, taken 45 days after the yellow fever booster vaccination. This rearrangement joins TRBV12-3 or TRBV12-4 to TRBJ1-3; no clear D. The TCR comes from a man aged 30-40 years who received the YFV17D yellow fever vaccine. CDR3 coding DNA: TGTGCCAGCAGTTTGAACAGAGGAAACACCATATATTTT. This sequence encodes CASSLNRGNTIYF.